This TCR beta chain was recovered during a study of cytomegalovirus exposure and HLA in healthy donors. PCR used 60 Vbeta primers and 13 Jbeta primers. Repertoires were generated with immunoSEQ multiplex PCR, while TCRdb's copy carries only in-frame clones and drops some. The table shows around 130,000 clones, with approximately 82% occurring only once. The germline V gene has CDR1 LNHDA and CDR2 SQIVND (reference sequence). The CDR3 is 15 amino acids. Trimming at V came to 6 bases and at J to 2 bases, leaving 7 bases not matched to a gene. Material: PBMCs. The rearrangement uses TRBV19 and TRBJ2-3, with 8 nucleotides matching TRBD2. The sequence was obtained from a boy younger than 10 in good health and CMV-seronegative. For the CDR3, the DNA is TGTGCCAGTAGCGCACTAGCGGCTATCACAGATACGCAGTATTTT. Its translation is CASSALAAITDTQYF.